This T cell receptor (beta chain) was found in a study of shared clonotypes between healthy human individuals. At the level of the study: CD4 naive cells filled three plates per donor, CD4 memory three, CD8 naive two and CD8 memory one.

As for this clone: Its antigen is currently unknown.

Across several immunoSEQ plates, the genomic DNA of each subset was split evenly. The assay was immunoSEQ multiplex PCR, and TCRdb's table has in-frame clones only and misses some. This sample has hundreds of thousands of clones; about 74% occur once, and the top ten carry around 1.6%. Study-wide results and caveats: It was the non-shared clonotypes that had lower generation probabilities than clonotypes shared by all four donors.

V lost 7 bases to trimming and J lost 4 bases, with 16 bases between them. This CDR3 comprises 13 residues. Germline V gene data show CDR1 as SQVTM and CDR2 as ANQGSEA. Sequenced: memory CD4+ T cells sorted from blood. This sample's subset: CD45RA-negative fraction. This chain links TRBV29-1 with TRBJ1-1; tentative D call: TRBD1 (6 bases). The sequence came from a woman aged 25-40 years in good health. CDR3 sequence reads: CSGEKGGRTEAFF. Written as DNA, the CDR3 is TGCAGCGGAGAAAAGGGGGGGCGCACTGAAGCTTTCTTT.